This TCR beta chain derives from a study of T cell responses to AZD1222 COVID-19 vaccine. Libraries were prepared by immunoSEQ multiplex PCR; TCRdb keeps only in-frame clonotypes and omits some of them. The sample contains about 120,000 clones, over 75% of which appear only once. This clone was counted once. Germline trimming cut 3 bases from V and 2 bases from J; bases unmatched to any gene: 10. Germline lookup yields CDR1 MDHEN and CDR2 SYDVKM. The length of the CDR3 is 17 residues. The clonotype comes from an adult who received the MenACWY meningococcal vaccine as a control. The sample was peripheral blood, taken 28 days after the second dose of the MenACWY control vaccine. The V and J genes are TRBV28 and TRBJ1-5; 7 nucleotides align to TRBD1. The chain's CDR3 is CASSLGATGTRNQPQHF. For the CDR3, the DNA is TGTGCCAGCAGTTTGGGGGCGACAGGGACGCGCAATCAGCCCCAGCATTTT. The full variable domain, its missing parts supplied by reference TRBV28 and TRBJ1-5, is DVKVTQSSRYLVKRTGEKVFLECVQDMDHENMFWYRQDPGLGLRLIYFSYDVKMKEKGDIPEGYSVSREKKERFSLILESASTNQTSMYLCASSLGATGTRNQPQHFGDGTRLSIL.